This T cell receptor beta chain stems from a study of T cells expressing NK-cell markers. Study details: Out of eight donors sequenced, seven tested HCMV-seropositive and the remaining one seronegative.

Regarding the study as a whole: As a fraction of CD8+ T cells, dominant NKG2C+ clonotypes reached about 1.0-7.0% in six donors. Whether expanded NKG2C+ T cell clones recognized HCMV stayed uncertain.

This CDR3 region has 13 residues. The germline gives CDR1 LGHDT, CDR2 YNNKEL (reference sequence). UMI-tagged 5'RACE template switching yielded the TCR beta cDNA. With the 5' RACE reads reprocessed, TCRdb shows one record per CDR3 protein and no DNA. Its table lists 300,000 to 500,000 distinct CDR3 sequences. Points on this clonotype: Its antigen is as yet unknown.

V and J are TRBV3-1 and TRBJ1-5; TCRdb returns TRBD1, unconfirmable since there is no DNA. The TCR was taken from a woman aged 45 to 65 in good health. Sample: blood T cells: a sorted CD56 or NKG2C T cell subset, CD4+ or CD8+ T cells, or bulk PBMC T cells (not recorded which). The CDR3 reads CASSGGGGQPQHF.